These 2 T cell receptor beta chains came from one sample sequenced in a study of CD8+ T cells in alopecia areata. cDNA reverse transcribed from extracted RNA served as the sequencing template. Generated by immunoSEQ multiplex PCR, the TCRdb table keeps only in-frame clones and is missing some. Of more than 150,000 clones in the sample, approximately 51% were seen once. Treatment: oral pan-JAK inhibitor, 5-10 mg twice daily. This material consisted of CD8+ T cells sorted from blood, taken around week 54, from a patient treated with tofacitinib. The receptors stem from a human donor with alopecia areata.

The chain is built from TRBV2 and TRBJ1-4; D remains unclear. Germline V lookup: CDR1 SNHLY, CDR2 FYNNEI. The V gene lost 10 bases and the J gene lost 8 bases, with 14 bases spanning the gap. The CDR3 has 12 amino acids. CDR3 loop: CATYRFGEKLFF. CDR3 sequence (DNA): TGTGCCACCTATAGGTTCGGAGAAAAACTGTTTTTT. Complete variable domain (other parts from reference TRBV2 and TRBJ1-4): EPEVTQTPSHQVTQMGQEVILRCVPISNHLYFYWYRQILGQKVEFLVSFYNNEISEKSEIFDDQFSVERPDGSNFTLKIRSTKLEDSAMYFCATYRFGEKLFFGSGTQLSVL.

Note on this clone: Other DNA variants within this sample encode the same CDR3. The genes are TRBV9 and TRBJ1-1, with D tentatively TRBD1 (6 bases). The germline CDR1 and CDR2 sequences are SGDLS and YYNGEE. The ends were cut back, 3 bases at V and 1 base at J, with 7 bases in the middle. This CDR3 has 13 amino acids. CDR3 loop: CASSEGGNTEAFF. As DNA, the CDR3 is TGTGCCAGCAGCGAGGGGGGGAACACTGAAGCTTTCTTT.